The 15 T cell receptor beta chains given below trace back to one sample, sequenced in a study of blood T cell repertoires in COVID-19. Repertoires were generated with immunoSEQ multiplex PCR, while TCRdb's copy carries only in-frame clones and drops some. The sample has tens of thousands of clones; 82% are singletons. The specimen was peripheral blood. The receptors originated from a human donor in a cohort sampled during active COVID-19.

The chain combines TRBV7-3 with TRBJ1-1; D is unresolved. Germline CDR1 and CDR2: SGHTA and FQGTGA. The V and J ends lost 5 bases and 1 base respectively, with 8 bases between them. This CDR3 region has 13 residues. The CDR3 sequence: CASSAFWNTEAFF. The CDR3 coding sequence is TGTGCCAGCAGCGCGTTTTGGAACACTGAAGCTTTCTTT.

The chain is built from TRBV19 and TRBJ1-1; TRBD1 is a possible D gene (5 bases). Germline lookup yields CDR1 LNHDA and CDR2 SQIVND (reference sequence). The V gene lost 5 bases and the J gene lost 1 base, with 8 bases spanning the gap. The CDR3 runs 13 residues. The CDR3 is CASSAGGNTEAFF. Written as DNA, the CDR3 is TGTGCCAGTAGTGCCGGGGGGAACACTGAAGCTTTCTTT.

Turning to this clone: One end of the junction does not line up with germline, which may come from a read error. The chain employs TRBV24-1 and TRBJ2-7; D ambiguous. This CDR3 contains 14 residues. Per germline, CDR1 KGHDR and CDR2 SFDVKD. The CDR3 reads CATSDSSTSYAQYF. CDR3 in DNA: TGTGCCACCAGTGATTCCTCAACGAGCTACGCGCAGTACTTC.

The gene calls are TRBV23-1 and TRBJ1-2; D remains ambiguous. TRBV23-1 is assigned to the ORF class and has an uncertain function. Between the trimmed V and J ends, which lost 1 base and 2 bases, there was a span of 14 bases. The CDR3 covers 16 residues. CDR3 loop: CASSQYGGCDNYGYTF. In nucleotides, the CDR3 is TGCGCCAGCAGTCAATATGGCGGATGTGACAACTATGGCTACACCTTC.

The genes are TRBV6-9 and TRBJ1-2; 9 bases fit TRBD1. V shed 5 bases, J shed 2 bases, and the junction held 3 bases outside the gene matches. Germline CDR1 MNHGY, CDR2 SVAAGI. CDR3 length equals 14 residues. CDR3 DNA: TGTGCCAGCAGTAAACAGGGGGCCAACTATGGCTACACCTTC. Translation: CASSKQGANYGYTF.

This clone turned up a few times. The V and J genes are TRBV2 and TRBJ1-1; TRBD1 agrees at 7 bases. V lost 6 bases and J lost 6; bases outside the gene matches: 7. Per the germline V gene, CDR1 is SNHLY and CDR2 is FYNNEI. CDR3 length: 13 amino acids. DNA of the CDR3: TGTGCCAGCAGCGTAGACAGGGAGGCTGAAGCTTTCTTT. The encoded protein is CASSVDREAEAFF.

This chain connects TRBV6-5 to TRBJ1-1; 7 bases map to TRBD1. With V trimmed by 8 bases and J by 4 bases, 7 bases remained unmatched. The CDR3 has 13 residues. Germline lookup yields CDR1 MNHEY and CDR2 SVGAGI. The chain's CDR3 is CASLRGLGTEAFF. CDR3 sequence (DNA): TGTGCCAGCTTGAGGGGGCTGGGCACTGAAGCTTTCTTT.

In this sample, this clone turned up once. The rearrangement uses TRBV5-1 and TRBJ1-3; D is unresolved. The CDR3 loop spans 13 amino acids. With 4 bases removed from V and 11 bases from J, the gap between germline ends came to 16 bases. CDR1 and CDR2 from the germline V gene are SGHRS and YFSETQ. CDR3 sequence reads: CASSVVPGGPIYF. The CDR3 DNA reads as TGCGCCAGCAGCGTAGTTCCTGGAGGCCCCATATATTTT.

This chain uses TRBV10-3 with TRBJ1-6; D perhaps matches TRBD1 (6 bases). The V end lost 0 bases, the J end lost 10 bases, and 25 bases lay between the germline ends. Germline assignment: CDR1 ENHRY and CDR2 SYGVKD. This CDR3 region has 19 residues. The chain's CDR3 is CAISESGAAGAGRTSPLHF. In nucleotides, the CDR3 is TGTGCCATCAGTGAGTCGGGGGCAGCAGGCGCTGGACGGACCTCACCCCTCCACTTT.

V and J are TRBV10-3 and TRBJ1-5; 7 nucleotides agree with TRBD1. Per germline, CDR1 ENHRY and CDR2 SYGVKD. This CDR3 is built from 14 residues. Trimming at V came to 6 bases and at J to 2 bases, leaving 4 bases not matched to a gene. CDR3 sequence (DNA): TGTGCCATCAGCATCGGACAGGGCAATCAGCCCCAGCATTTT. This sequence encodes CAISIGQGNQPQHF.

This sequence joins TRBV6-5 and TRBJ1-6; D is undetermined. With 10 bases removed from V and 9 bases from J, the gap between germline ends came to 19 bases. Per the germline V gene, CDR1 is MNHEY and CDR2 is SVGAGI. CDR3 length equals 14 residues. CDR3 protein: CAMSTGSLGSPLHF. For the CDR3, the DNA is TGTGCCATGAGTACCGGGTCCTTAGGTTCACCCCTCCACTTT.

The chain employs TRBV5-1 and TRBJ2-5; 9 bases agree with TRBD2. The germline CDR1 and CDR2 sequences are SGHRS and YFSETQ. This CDR3 has 16 amino acids. V shed 3 bases and J 5 bases; nucleotides not matched to a gene: 11. The CDR3 nucleotides read TGCGCCAGCAGCTCCGGGACTAGCCACCTCGGGGAGACCCAGTACTTC. Its protein is CASSSGTSHLGETQYF.

This chain uses TRBV9 with TRBJ1-1; 10 nucleotides align to TRBD1. This CDR3 comprises 16 residues. CDR1 and CDR2 (germline): SGDLS, YYNGEE. V gave up 3 bases and J gave up 6 bases; unmatched junction bases: 11. The CDR3 here is CASSDTPDRGISEAFF. CDR3 DNA: TGTGCCAGCAGCGACACCCCGGACAGGGGGATCTCTGAAGCTTTCTTT.

This clone was counted only a few times. CDR3: CASSLGTGNSNQPQHF. DNA of the CDR3: TGCGCCAGCAGCTTGGGGACAGGGAATAGCAATCAGCCCCAGCATTTT. The rearrangement uses TRBV5-1 and TRBJ1-5, with 8 positions matching TRBD1. J gave up 0 bases and V 0 bases, and 2 bases lay outside the gene matches. This CDR3 spans 16 amino acids. In germline, CDR1 is SGHRS, CDR2 YFSETQ.

The chain recombines TRBV6-5 with TRBJ2-6; D is uncertain. The germline V gene encodes CDR1 MNHEY and CDR2 SVGAGI. The V end was cut by 8 bases, the J end by 0 bases, with 5 bases between. CDR3 size: 13 residues. The CDR3 loop is CASSSSGANVLTF. In DNA form, the CDR3 reads TGTGCCAGCTCCAGCTCTGGGGCCAACGTCCTGACTTTC.